This T cell receptor beta chain derives from a study of CD8 T cells in Susac syndrome. Trimming pared 1 base from V and 1 base from J, leaving 7 bases between. The germline V gene encodes CDR1 GTSNPN and CDR2 SVGIG (reference sequence). The CDR3 sequence is 13 residues long. An input of about 0.5 to 1 ug of RNA was subjected to reverse transcription using random hexamers. The TCR beta CDR3 was amplified by immunoSEQ multiplex PCR across 54 Vbeta, 13 Jbeta. TCRdb re-called the immunoSEQ multiplex PCR reads through MiXCR, storing one row per CDR3 protein. In the table there are approximately 150,000 distinct CDR3 sequences, roughly 92% of which are singletons.

Sequences were obtained from CD4+ T cells from PBMCs. The sequence was collected from a human donor with multiple sclerosis. V is TRBV30 and J is TRBJ1-2, with a tentative D call TRBD1 (5 bases). CDR3 bases: TGTGCCTGGAGTGGACAGTTTAACTATGGCTACACCTTC. As protein: CAWSGQFNYGYTF.